The 25 T cell receptor beta chains given below trace back to one sample, sequenced in a study of CD8 T cells in Susac syndrome. An amount of RNA that ranged from roughly 0.5 to 1 ug was reverse transcribed with random hexamers. TCRdb re-derived calls from the immunoSEQ multiplex PCR reads in MiXCR, one entry per CDR3 protein. The sample yields approximately 140,000 distinct CDR3 sequences, roughly 95% seen once. The sample comprised CD4+ T cells from PBMCs. These receptors were collected from a human donor with multiple sclerosis.

This rearrangement joins TRBV4-3 to TRBJ1-4, with a tentative D call TRBD1 (6 bases). V was clipped by 4 bases and J by 5 bases, with 17 bases between them. There are 16 residues in the CDR3. CDR1 LGHNA and CDR2 YSLEER come from the germline V gene. This chain's CDR3 is CASSRLLTGGNEKLFF. Here the CDR3 DNA reads TGCGCCAGCAGCCGCTTGCTGACAGGCGGGAATGAAAAACTGTTTTTT.

The rearrangement joins TRBV23-1 to TRBJ2-3; 7 bases match TRBD1. TRBV23-1 is an ORF, and what it does is uncertain. This CDR3 has 16 amino acids. With V trimmed by 6 bases and J by 0 bases, 9 bases remained unmatched. Here the CDR3 DNA reads TGCGCCAGCAGCCCACCGGGACAGCCTAGCACAGATACGCAGTATTTT. This gives the protein CASSPPGQPSTDTQYF.

In its sample, this clonotype was seen a few times. The V and J genes are TRBV29-1 and TRBJ1-1; D unclear. The germline gives CDR1 SQVTM, CDR2 ANQGSEA. The V gene lost 1 base and the J gene lost 2 bases, with 2 bases spanning the gap. The CDR3 covers 11 residues. DNA of the CDR3: TGCAGCGTTGAAGTTAACACTGAAGCTTTCTTT. This sequence encodes CSVEVNTEAFF.

This sequence joins TRBV3-1 and TRBJ2-5; D ambiguous. Germline V gives CDR1 LGHDT, CDR2 YNNKEL (reference sequence). The CDR3 runs 13 residues. V lost 2 bases to trimming and J lost 2 bases, with 6 bases between them. The CDR3 is CASSQSGQETQYF. DNA of the CDR3: TGTGCCAGCAGCCAATCGGGTCAAGAGACCCAGTACTTC.

This clonotype showed up just a few times. This sequence joins TRBV20-1 and TRBJ2-3; 8 bases fit TRBD2. J lost 3 bases, V lost 5 bases, and 4 bases had no gene match. CDR1 and CDR2 from the germline V gene are DFQATT and SNEGSKA (reference sequence). This CDR3 region has 13 residues. The CDR3 coding sequence is TGCAGTGCTCGGGAGGGCCCGACAGATACGCAGTATTTT. It translates to CSAREGPTDTQYF.

CDR3: CASRATVKRDRAYEQYF. The CDR3 DNA reads as TGTGCCAGCAGGGCCACCGTGAAACGGGACAGAGCCTACGAGCAGTACTTC. The rearrangement joins TRBV25-1 to TRBJ2-7; 7 nucleotides agree with TRBD1. This CDR3 has 17 residues. Trimming removed 6 bases from V and 2 bases from J; junction bases left unmatched: 16. CDR1 is MGHDK, CDR2 SYGVNS, per germline.

The rearrangement uses TRBV9 and TRBJ2-1; TRBD2 matches at 13 bases. CDR3 size: 20 residues. Germline CDR1 reads SGDLS; CDR2 reads YYNGEE. J lost 3 bases, V lost 4 bases, and 16 bases had no gene match. CDR3 region: CASSPQGGTSGRGDYNEQFF. CDR3 coding DNA: TGTGCCAGCAGCCCCCAGGGCGGAACTAGCGGGAGGGGGGACTACAATGAGCAGTTCTTC.

The chain recombines TRBV20-1 with TRBJ2-3; 11 nucleotides agree with TRBD2. This CDR3 has 15 residues. The V gene end was trimmed by 6 bases and the J gene end by 6 bases; junction bases not matched to a gene: 11. Germline loops: CDR1 DFQATT, CDR2 SNEGSKA (reference sequence). For the CDR3, the DNA is TGCAGTGCGCTATCTAGCGGGAGGTCAGCTGATACGCAGTATTTT. Translating gives CSALSSGRSADTQYF.

The V call is TRBV3-1, the J call TRBJ2-5, with D unresolved. Germline V gives CDR1 LGHDT, CDR2 YNNKEL (reference sequence). Trimming shortened V by 8 bases and J by 6 bases, and 7 bases separated the two germline ends. This CDR3 has 10 residues. The CDR3 DNA follows: TGTGCCAGCGCTCACCAGACCCAGTACTTC. This translates into CASAHQTQYF.

This clonotype was found once. The gene calls are TRBV6-1 and TRBJ2-1, with 7 bases lining up with TRBD2. In germline, CDR1 is MNHNS, CDR2 SASEGT. V was clipped by 6 bases and J by 7 bases; unmatched bases: 18. The CDR3 length is 17 residues. The CDR3 DNA is TGTGCCAGCAGCCGGGCCGGCAAGGGACCCGGGGGGAATGAGCAGTTCTTC. Encoded protein: CASSRAGKGPGGNEQFF.

This sequence joins TRBV12-3 or TRBV12-4 and TRBJ2-7, with a weak D call TRBD1 (5 bases). CDR3 length equals 14 residues. Trimming stripped 5 bases from V and 5 bases from J, with 16 bases between. This chain's CDR3 is CASSLLLGRDEQYF. CDR3 coding DNA: TGTGCCAGCAGTCTCCTTCTGGGCAGGGACGAGCAGTACTTC.

The rearrangement uses TRBV29-1 and TRBJ2-1, with 10 bases that match TRBD2. Trimming removed 7 bases from V and 1 base from J; junction bases left unmatched: 1. The CDR3 sequence is 13 residues long. Germline CDR1 and CDR2: SQVTM and ANQGSEA. CDR3 loop: CSGSGRSYNEQFF. In DNA, the CDR3 is TGCAGCGGTAGCGGGAGGTCCTACAATGAGCAGTTCTTC.

This sequence joins TRBV7-8 and TRBJ1-2; D remains unclear. Germline CDR1 is SGHVS and CDR2 is FQNEAQ. V was cut by 5 bases and J by 2 bases, with 9 bases left in between. CDR3 length: 13 residues. The CDR3 region is CASSPGPNYGYTF. DNA of the CDR3: TGTGCCAGCAGCCCGGGCCCGAACTATGGCTACACCTTC.

DNA of the CDR3: TGTGCCAGCACCCGAAGGACTAGCGGGAGAGAGACCCAGTACTTC. Translating it yields CASTRRTSGRETQYF. The V call is TRBV14, the J call TRBJ2-5; 13 nucleotides agree with TRBD2. The V and J ends lost 7 bases and 4 bases, in that order; junction bases with no gene match: 6. Germline-derived CDR1 and CDR2 are SGHDN and FVKESK. The CDR3 consists of 15 residues.

The chain recombines TRBV6-6 with TRBJ2-7, with TRBD1 matching 9 bases. The V segment lost 5 bases and the J segment 6 bases; nucleotides outside the gene matches: 5. The germline CDR1 and CDR2 sequences are MNHNY and SVGAGI (reference sequence). The CDR3 length is 13 residues. The CDR3 loop is CASSTKGQGEQYF. The CDR3 DNA follows: TGTGCCAGCAGTACTAAGGGACAGGGCGAGCAGTACTTC.

The chain combines TRBV30 with TRBJ1-1, with D unclear. Germline V gene data show CDR1 as GTSNPN and CDR2 as SVGIG (reference sequence). The CDR3 is 11 residues long. V lost 3 bases, J lost 7 bases, and 9 bases lay in between. CDR3 sequence reads: CAWSRGSEAFF. The CDR3 DNA follows: TGTGCCTGGAGCCGAGGGAGTGAAGCTTTCTTT.

The chain has TRBV5-4 and TRBJ1-1, with 8 bases that match TRBD1. CDR1 is SGHNT and CDR2 is YYREEE in the germline V gene (reference sequence). Losses at the gene ends were 4 bases for V and 4 bases for J; bases not matched to a gene: 9. The CDR3 is made up of 15 amino acids. CDR3 loop: CASSPPGQGTTEAFF. The CDR3 DNA is TGTGCCAGCAGCCCCCCAGGACAGGGAACCACTGAAGCTTTCTTT.

The chain joins TRBV7-9 to TRBJ1-6, with no clear D. The CDR3 has 15 residues. In germline, CDR1 is SEHNR, CDR2 FQNEAQ (reference sequence). V was clipped by 6 bases and J by 6 bases, with 15 bases between them. CDR3 DNA: TGTGCCAGCAGGGACGAACAGAGAGTTAATTCACCCCTCCACTTT. Encoded protein: CASRDEQRVNSPLHF.

J is TRBJ2-3 and V is TRBV30; 7 nucleotides line up with TRBD2. This CDR3 has 16 amino acids. Germline V gene sequence: CDR1 GTSNPN, CDR2 SVGIG (reference sequence). V lost 3 bases, J lost 4 bases, and 13 bases stayed unmatched. CDR3 sequence (DNA): TGTGCCTGGAGCGATACTAGCGTTTCGGGGTCAGATACGCAGTATTTT. Translated: CAWSDTSVSGSDTQYF.

This clonotype was counted once. The chain is built from TRBV18 and TRBJ2-3; D remains ambiguous. Germline V gene sequence: CDR1 KGHSH, CDR2 LQKENI. The CDR3 consists of 13 residues. Trimming cost V 6 bases and J 3 bases, with 10 bases left between them. For the CDR3, the DNA is TGTGCCAGCTCTTCTGACATGACAGATACGCAGTATTTT. Translated, it gives CASSSDMTDTQYF.

V usage is TRBV30 and J usage is TRBJ2-7; D is possibly TRBD1 or TRBD2 (5 bases each). The germline V gene encodes CDR1 GTSNPN and CDR2 SVGIG (reference sequence). This CDR3 contains 13 residues. The ends were cut back, 7 bases at V and 9 bases at J, with 22 bases in the middle. This chain's CDR3 is CAFDGSQGVGQYF. CDR3 in DNA: TGTGCCTTTGACGGTAGCCAGGGAGTTGGGCAGTACTTC.

The chain combines TRBV20-1 with TRBJ1-5; D unclear. V was shortened by 1 base and J by 6 bases, with 7 bases between the two germline ends. Germline CDR1 DFQATT, CDR2 SNEGSKA (reference sequence). This CDR3 region has 12 residues. In nucleotides, the CDR3 is TGCAGTGCTAGAGGGGGAAGTCAGCCCCAGCATTTT. As protein: CSARGGSQPQHF.

The chain is built from TRBV7-9 and TRBJ2-1; 9 bases fit TRBD2. This CDR3 spans 17 amino acids. Trimming took 5 bases from V and 6 from J; bases not matched to a gene: 14. In germline, CDR1 is SEHNR, CDR2 FQNEAQ (reference sequence). The CDR3 DNA is TGTGCCAGCAGCCCCCGTAGATCCGGGACTAGCTCCAATGAGCAGTTCTTC. Translation gives CASSPRRSGTSSNEQFF.

This chain connects TRBV7-6 to TRBJ2-5, with D unresolved. Between the trimmed V and J ends, which lost 2 bases and 2 bases, there was a span of 6 bases. Per germline, CDR1 SGHVS and CDR2 FNYEAQ. The CDR3 runs 13 residues. In DNA form, the CDR3 reads TGTGCCAGCAGCTTACTGTTACAAGAGACCCAGTACTTC. Translation: CASSLLLQETQYF.

The chain links TRBV5-1 to TRBJ1-2; no clear D. CDR1 and CDR2 from the germline V gene are SGHRS and YFSETQ. The ends were cut back, 0 bases at V and 6 bases at J, with 6 bases in the middle. The CDR3 is 12 residues long. This CDR3 is CASSLGDHGYTF. CDR3 DNA: TGCGCCAGCAGCTTGGGCGACCATGGCTACACCTTC.